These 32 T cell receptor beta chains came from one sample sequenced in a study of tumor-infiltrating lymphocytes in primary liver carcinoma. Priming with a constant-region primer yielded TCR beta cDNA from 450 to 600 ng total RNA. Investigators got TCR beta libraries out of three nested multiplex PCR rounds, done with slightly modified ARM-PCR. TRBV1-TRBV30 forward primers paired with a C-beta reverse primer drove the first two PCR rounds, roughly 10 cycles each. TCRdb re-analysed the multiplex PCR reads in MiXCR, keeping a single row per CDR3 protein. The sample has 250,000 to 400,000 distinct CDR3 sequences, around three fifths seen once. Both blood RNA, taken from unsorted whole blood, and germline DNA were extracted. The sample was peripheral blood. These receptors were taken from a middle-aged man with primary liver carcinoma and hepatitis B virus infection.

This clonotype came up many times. The CDR3 DNA follows: TGTGCCATCAGTGGGGTAGGGCGGGCCGAGCAGTACTTC. It yields the protein CAISGVGRAEQYF. V is TRBV10-3 and J is TRBJ2-7, with a weak D call TRBD2 (5 bases). CDR3 size: 13 residues. Germline V gene lookup returns CDR1 ENHRY and CDR2 SYGVKD. The germline V and J ends were trimmed by 4 bases and 6 bases, with 13 bases remaining between them.

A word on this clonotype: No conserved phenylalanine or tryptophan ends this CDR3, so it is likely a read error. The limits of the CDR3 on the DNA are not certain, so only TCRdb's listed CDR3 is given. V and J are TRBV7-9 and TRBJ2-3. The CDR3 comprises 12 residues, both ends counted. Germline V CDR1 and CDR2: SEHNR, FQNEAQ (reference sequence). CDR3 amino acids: CASSPETDTLYS.

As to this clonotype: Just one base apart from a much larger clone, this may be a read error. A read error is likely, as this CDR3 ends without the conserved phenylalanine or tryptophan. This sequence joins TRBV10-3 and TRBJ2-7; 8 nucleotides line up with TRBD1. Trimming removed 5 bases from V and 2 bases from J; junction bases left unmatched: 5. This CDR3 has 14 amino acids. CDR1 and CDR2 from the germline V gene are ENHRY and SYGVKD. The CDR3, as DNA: TGTGCCATCAGTAGGGGGACAGGCGCCTACGAGCAGTACTCC. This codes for CAISRGTGAYEQYS.

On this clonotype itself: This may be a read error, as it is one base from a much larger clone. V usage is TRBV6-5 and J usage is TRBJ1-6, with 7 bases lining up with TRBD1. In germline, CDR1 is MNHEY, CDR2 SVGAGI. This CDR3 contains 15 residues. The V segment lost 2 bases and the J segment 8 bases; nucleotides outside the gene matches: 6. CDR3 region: CASSYEGASHSPLHF. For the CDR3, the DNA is TGTGCCAGCAGTTACGAGGGGGCTAGTCATTCACCCCTCCACTTT.

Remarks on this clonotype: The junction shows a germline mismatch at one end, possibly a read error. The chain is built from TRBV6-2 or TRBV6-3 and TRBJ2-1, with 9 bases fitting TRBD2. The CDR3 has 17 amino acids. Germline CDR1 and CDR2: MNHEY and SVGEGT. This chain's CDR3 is CASSRSGTSFPYNERFF. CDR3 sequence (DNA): TGTGCCAGCAGCCGATCCGGGACTAGCTTCCCTTACAATGAGCGGTTCTTC.

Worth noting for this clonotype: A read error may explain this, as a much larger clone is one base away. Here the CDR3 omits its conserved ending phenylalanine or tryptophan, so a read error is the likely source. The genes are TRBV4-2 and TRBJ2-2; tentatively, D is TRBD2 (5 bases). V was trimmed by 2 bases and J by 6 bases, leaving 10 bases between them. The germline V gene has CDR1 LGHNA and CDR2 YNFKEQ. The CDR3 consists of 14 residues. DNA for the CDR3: TGTGCCAGCAGCCAATCTCCACTAGCCGGGGAGCTGTTTATT. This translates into CASSQSPLAGELFI.

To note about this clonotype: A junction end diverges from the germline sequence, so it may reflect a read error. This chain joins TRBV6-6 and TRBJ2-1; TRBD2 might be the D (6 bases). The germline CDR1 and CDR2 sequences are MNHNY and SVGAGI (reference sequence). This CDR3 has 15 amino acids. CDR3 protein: CVSSYPGDGYNDQFF. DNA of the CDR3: TGTGTCAGCAGTTACCCGGGAGACGGGTACAATGATCAGTTCTTT.

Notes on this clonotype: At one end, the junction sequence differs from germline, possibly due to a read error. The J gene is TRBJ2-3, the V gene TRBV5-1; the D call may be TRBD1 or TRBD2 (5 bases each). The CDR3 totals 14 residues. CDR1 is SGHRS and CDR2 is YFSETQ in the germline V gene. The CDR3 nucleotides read TGCACCAGCAGCTCAGCGAGGGACGGAGATACGCAGTATTTT. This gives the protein CTSSSARDGDTQYF. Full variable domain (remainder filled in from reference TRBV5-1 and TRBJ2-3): KAGVTQTPRYLIKTRGQQVTLSCSPISGHRSVSWYQQTPGQGLQFLFEYFSETQRNKGNFPGRFSGRQFSNSRSEMNVSTLELGDSALYLCTSSSARDGDTQYFGPGTRLTVL.

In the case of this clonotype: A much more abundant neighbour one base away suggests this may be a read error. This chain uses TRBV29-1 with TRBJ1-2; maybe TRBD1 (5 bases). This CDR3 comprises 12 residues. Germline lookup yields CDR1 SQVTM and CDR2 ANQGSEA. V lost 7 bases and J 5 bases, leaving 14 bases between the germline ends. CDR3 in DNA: TGCAGCGCCGTAGACGGGGGATATGGCTACACCTTC. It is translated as CSAVDGGYGYTF.

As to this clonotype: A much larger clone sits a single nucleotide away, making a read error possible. Written as DNA, the CDR3 is TGTGCCTGCGTCGGTTACAGGGAAAATGAAAAACTGTTTTTT. Translation: CACVGYRENEKLFF. This chain links TRBV6-2 or TRBV6-3 with TRBJ1-4; tentative D call: TRBD1 (6 bases). The germline V gene has CDR1 MNHEY and CDR2 SVGEGT. The CDR3 consists of 14 residues. V lost 11 bases to trimming and J lost 5 bases, with 18 bases between them.

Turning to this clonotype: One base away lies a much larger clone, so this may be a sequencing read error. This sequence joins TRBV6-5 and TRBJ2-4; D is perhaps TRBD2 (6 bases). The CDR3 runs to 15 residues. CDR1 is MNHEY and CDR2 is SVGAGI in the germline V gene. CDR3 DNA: TGTGCCAGCAGTTACTCGCGGGGCGGCAAAAACATTCAGTCCTTC. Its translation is CASSYSRGGKNIQSF.

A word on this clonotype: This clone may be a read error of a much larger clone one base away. The CDR3 coding sequence is TGTGTCAGCAGTTCCGGACAGTCCTACGAGCAGTACTTC. Its translation is CVSSSGQSYEQYF. The genes are TRBV12-3 or TRBV12-4 and TRBJ2-7; D may be TRBD1 (6 bases). CDR3 length: 13 amino acids.

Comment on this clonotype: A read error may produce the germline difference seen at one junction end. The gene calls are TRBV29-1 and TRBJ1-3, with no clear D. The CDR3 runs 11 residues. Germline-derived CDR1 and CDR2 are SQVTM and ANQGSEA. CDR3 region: CSVESGNTINF. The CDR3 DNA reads TGCAGCGTTGAATCTGGAAACACCATAAACTTT.

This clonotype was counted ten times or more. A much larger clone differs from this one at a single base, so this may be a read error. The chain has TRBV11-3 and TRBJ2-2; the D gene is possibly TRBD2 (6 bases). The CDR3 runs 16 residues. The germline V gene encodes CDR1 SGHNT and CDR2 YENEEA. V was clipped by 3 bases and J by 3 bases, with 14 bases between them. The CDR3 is CASSLAGTMDTGELFF. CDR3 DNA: TGTGCCAGCAGCTTGGCGGGGACGATGGACACCGGGGAGCTGTTTTTT.

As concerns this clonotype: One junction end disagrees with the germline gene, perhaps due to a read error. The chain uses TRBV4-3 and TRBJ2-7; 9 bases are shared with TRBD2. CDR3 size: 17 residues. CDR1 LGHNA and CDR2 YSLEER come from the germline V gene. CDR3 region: CASNQDRGAGGPNEQYF. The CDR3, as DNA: TGCGCCAGCAACCAAGATAGGGGGGCGGGAGGGCCCAACGAGCAGTACTTC.

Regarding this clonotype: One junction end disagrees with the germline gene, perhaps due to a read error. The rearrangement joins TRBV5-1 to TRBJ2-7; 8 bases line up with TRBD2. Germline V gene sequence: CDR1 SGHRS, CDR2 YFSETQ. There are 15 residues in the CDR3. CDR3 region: CASSPSSGRVYDQYF. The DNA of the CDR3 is TGCGCCAGCAGCCCCTCGAGCGGGAGAGTCTACGATCAGTACTTC.

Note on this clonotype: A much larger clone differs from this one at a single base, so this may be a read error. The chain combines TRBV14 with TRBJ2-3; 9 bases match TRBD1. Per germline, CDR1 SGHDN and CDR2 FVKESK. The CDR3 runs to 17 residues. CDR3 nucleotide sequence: TGTGCCAGCAGCCAAGGGAACAGGGGGCGATTCACAAATACGCAGTATTTT. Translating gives CASSQGNRGRFTNTQYF. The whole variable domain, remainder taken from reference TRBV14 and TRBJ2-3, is EAGVTQFPSHSVIEKGQTVTLRCDPISGHDNLYWYRRVMGKEIKFLLHFVKESKQDESGMPNNRFLAERTGGTYSTLKVQPAELEDSGVYFCASSQGNRGRFTNTQYFGPGTRLTVL.

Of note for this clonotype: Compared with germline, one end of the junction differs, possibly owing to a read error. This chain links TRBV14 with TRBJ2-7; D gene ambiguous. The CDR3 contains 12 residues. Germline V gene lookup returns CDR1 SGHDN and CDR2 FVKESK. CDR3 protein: CASSQEGDEEYF. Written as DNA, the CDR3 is TGTGCCAGCAGCCAAGAAGGAGACGAGGAGTACTTC. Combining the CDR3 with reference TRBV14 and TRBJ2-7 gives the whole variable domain EAGVTQFPSHSVIEKGQTVTLRCDPISGHDNLYWYRRVMGKEIKFLLHFVKESKQDESGMPNNRFLAERTGGTYSTLKVQPAELEDSGVYFCASSQEGDEEYFGPGTRLTVT.

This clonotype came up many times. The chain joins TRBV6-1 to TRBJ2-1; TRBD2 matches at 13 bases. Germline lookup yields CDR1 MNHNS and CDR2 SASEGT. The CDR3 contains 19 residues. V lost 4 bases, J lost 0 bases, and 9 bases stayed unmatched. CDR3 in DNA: TGTGCCAGCAGTGGTCGACTAGCGGGAGGCCGCAGCTCCTACAATGAGCAGTTCTTC. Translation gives CASSGRLAGGRSSYNEQFF.

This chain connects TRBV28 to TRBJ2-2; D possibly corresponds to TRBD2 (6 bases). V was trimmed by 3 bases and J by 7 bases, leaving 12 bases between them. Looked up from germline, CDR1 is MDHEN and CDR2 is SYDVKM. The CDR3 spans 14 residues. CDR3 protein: CASSFPGEIGELFF. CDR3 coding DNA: TGTGCCAGCAGTTTCCCGGGAGAAATCGGGGAGCTGTTTTTT.

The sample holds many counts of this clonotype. DNA of the CDR3: TGTGCCAGCAGTGAAGAAGAAGCCTGGACAGGGCAGGGCTACACCTTC. Amino acid sequence: CASSEEEAWTGQGYTF. The rearrangement uses TRBV6-1 and TRBJ1-2, with 8 bases that match TRBD1. The CDR3 loop spans 16 amino acids. The germline V gene has CDR1 MNHNS and CDR2 SASEGT. The trim removed 1 base at V and 8 bases at J, leaving 12 bases unmatched.

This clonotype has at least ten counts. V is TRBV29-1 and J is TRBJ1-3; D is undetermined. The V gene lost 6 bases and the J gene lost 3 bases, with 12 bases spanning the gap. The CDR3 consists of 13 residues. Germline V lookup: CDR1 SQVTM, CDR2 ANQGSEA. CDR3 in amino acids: CSVAPDGGNTIYF. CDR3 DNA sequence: TGCAGCGTGGCCCCGGACGGTGGAAACACCATATATTTT.

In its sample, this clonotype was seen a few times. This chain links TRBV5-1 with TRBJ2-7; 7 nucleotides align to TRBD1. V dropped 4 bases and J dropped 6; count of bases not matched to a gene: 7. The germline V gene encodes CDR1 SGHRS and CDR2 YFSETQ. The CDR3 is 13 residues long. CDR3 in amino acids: CASSHPTGSEQYF. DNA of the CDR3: TGCGCCAGCAGCCATCCGACAGGGAGCGAGCAGTACTTC. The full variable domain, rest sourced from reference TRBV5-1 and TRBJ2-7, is KAGVTQTPRYLIKTRGQQVTLSCSPISGHRSVSWYQQTPGQGLQFLFEYFSETQRNKGNFPGRFSGRQFSNSRSEMNVSTLELGDSALYLCASSHPTGSEQYFGPGTRLTVT.

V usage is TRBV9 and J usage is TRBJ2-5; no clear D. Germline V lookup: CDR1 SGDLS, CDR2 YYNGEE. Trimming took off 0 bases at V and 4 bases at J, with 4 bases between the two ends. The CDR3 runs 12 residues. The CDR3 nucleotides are TGTGCCAGCAGCGTAGCGGGAGAGACCCAGTACTTC. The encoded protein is CASSVAGETQYF.

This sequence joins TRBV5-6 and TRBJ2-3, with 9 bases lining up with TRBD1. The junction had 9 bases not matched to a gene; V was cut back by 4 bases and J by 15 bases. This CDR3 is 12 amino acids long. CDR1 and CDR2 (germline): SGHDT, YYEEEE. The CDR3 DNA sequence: TGTGCCAGCAGCCCCTGGACAGGGGCTGACTATTTT. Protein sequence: CASSPWTGADYF.

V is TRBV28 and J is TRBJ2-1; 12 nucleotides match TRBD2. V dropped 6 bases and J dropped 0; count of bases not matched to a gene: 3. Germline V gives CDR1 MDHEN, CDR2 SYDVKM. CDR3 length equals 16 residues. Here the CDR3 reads CASRQGLAGSYNEQFF. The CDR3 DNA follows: TGTGCCAGCAGACAGGGACTAGCGGGCTCCTACAATGAGCAGTTCTTC.

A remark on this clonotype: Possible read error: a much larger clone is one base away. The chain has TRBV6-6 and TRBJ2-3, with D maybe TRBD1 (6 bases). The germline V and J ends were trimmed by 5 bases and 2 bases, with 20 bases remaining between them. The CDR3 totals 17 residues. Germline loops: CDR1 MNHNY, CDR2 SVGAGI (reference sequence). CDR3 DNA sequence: TGTGCCAGCAGTACCGGGACAACAAGCATCAACACAGATACGCAGTATTTT. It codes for CASSTGTTSINTDTQYF.

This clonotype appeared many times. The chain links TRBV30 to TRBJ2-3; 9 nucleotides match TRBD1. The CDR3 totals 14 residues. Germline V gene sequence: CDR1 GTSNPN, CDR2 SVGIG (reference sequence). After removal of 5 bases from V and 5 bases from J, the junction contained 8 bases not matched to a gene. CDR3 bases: TGTGCCTGGGATACACAGGGGGCAGGAGATACGCAGTATTTT. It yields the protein CAWDTQGAGDTQYF.

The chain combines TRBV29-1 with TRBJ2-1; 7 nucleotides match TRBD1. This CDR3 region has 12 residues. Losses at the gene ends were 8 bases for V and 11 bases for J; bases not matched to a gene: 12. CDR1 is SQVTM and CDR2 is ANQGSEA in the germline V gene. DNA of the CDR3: TGCAGCATTCCCCGGACAGGTTATAAGCAGTTCTTC. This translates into CSIPRTGYKQFF.

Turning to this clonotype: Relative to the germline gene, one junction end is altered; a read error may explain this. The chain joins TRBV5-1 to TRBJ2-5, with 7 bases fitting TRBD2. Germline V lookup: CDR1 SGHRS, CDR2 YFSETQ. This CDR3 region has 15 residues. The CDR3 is CAGSFGGSGGETQYF. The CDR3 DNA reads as TGCGCCGGCAGTTTCGGGGGTTCGGGGGGAGAGACCCAGTACTTC.

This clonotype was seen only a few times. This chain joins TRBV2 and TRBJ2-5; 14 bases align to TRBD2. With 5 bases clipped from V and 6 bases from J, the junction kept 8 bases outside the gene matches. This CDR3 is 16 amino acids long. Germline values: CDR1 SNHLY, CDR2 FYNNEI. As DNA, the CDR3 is TGTGCCAGCAGTCCCGGACTAGCGGGAGGAGGGCAGACCCAGTACTTC. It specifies CASSPGLAGGGQTQYF.

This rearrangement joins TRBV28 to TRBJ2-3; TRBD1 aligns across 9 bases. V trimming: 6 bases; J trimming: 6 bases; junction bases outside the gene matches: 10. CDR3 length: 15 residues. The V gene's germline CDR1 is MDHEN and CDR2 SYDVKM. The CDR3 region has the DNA TGTGCCAGCAGACAGGGACAGGGACCTAGTGATACGCAGTATTTT. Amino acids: CASRQGQGPSDTQYF.